A single sample is the source of the 11 T cell receptor beta chains below, sequenced in a study of T cell changes during pregnancy in multiple sclerosis. The data were produced by immunoSEQ multiplex PCR, yet TCRdb's version contains in-frame clones alone and is incomplete. The sample includes 45,000 to 50,000 clones, 91% seen only once; the top ten take about 9.8%. The starting material was CD8+ T cells from peripheral blood mononuclear cells, obtained after pregnancy. The source of these receptors is a female donor with multiple sclerosis, enrolled in a pregnancy study.

This rearrangement joins TRBV6-5 to TRBJ2-7; D is possibly TRBD2 (5 bases). The germline CDR1 and CDR2 sequences are MNHEY and SVGAGI. CDR3 length: 13 amino acids. The ends were cut back, 5 bases at V and 7 bases at J, with 15 bases in the middle. The chain's CDR3 is CASSTNIGGEQYF. Here the CDR3 DNA reads TGTGCCAGCAGTACCAATATCGGCGGGGAGCAGTACTTC.

The genes are TRBV6-5 and TRBJ1-6; D is uncertain. Germline CDR1 MNHEY, CDR2 SVGAGI. Trimming cost V 0 bases and J 6 bases, with 12 bases left between them. The CDR3 sequence is 16 residues long. The CDR3 is CASSYSARGSNSPLHF. In DNA form, the CDR3 reads TGTGCCAGCAGTTACTCTGCCAGAGGATCTAATTCACCCCTCCACTTT.

The V call is TRBV21-1, the J call TRBJ1-6. TRBV21-1 is flagged as a pseudogene. There are 16 residues in the CDR3. The CDR3 region is CASSKAPGLENSPLHF. The CDR3 bases are TGTGCCAGCAGCAAAGCCCCGGGACTGGAGAATTCACCCCTCCACTTT.

The rearrangement uses TRBV27 and TRBJ2-7; TRBD2 is a possible D gene (6 bases). Trimming removed 3 bases from V and 7 bases from J, with 10 bases in between. Germline V CDR1 and CDR2: MNHEY, SMNVEV (reference sequence). The CDR3 runs to 12 residues. CDR3 loop: CASSFNRGEQYF. The DNA of the CDR3 is TGTGCCAGCAGTTTCAATCGGGGGGAGCAGTACTTC.

V and J are TRBV6-5 and TRBJ1-5; TRBD1 is a possible D gene (5 bases). V lost 3 bases and J lost 6, with 15 bases in between. The CDR3 has 15 residues. Germline V gene sequence: CDR1 MNHEY, CDR2 SVGAGI. In DNA form, the CDR3 reads TGTGCCAGCAGTTATACATGGGGCTCGGGTCAGCCCCAGCATTTT. This gives the protein CASSYTWGSGQPQHF.

The rearrangement joins TRBV14 to TRBJ2-1, with D tentatively TRBD2 (5 bases). Per germline, CDR1 SGHDN and CDR2 FVKESK. Trimming cost V 0 bases and J 4 bases, with 16 bases left between them. The CDR3 is 17 amino acids. The CDR3 protein is CASSQDRGSSLYNEQFF. CDR3 nucleotides: TGTGCCAGCAGCCAAGATAGAGGGAGCAGCCTTTACAATGAGCAGTTCTTC.

J is TRBJ1-1 and V is TRBV15, with D perhaps TRBD1 (5 bases). Germline CDR1 reads LNHNV; CDR2 reads YYDKDF (reference sequence). The V gene lost 1 base and the J gene lost 2 bases, with 20 bases spanning the gap. This CDR3 has 18 amino acids. In DNA form, the CDR3 reads TGTGCCACCAGCAGAGGGCGACAAGTTCGGACACTTAACACTGAAGCTTTCTTT. It translates to CATSRGRQVRTLNTEAFF.

The chain combines TRBV28 with TRBJ2-3, with D tentatively TRBD1 (7 bases). From germline, CDR1 is MDHEN and CDR2 SYDVKM. Trimming took 2 bases from V and 7 from J, leaving 13 bases between them. The CDR3 runs 14 residues. The CDR3 reads CASSLGGTEYTQYF. CDR3 nucleotide sequence: TGTGCCAGCAGTTTAGGAGGGACAGAGTATACGCAGTATTTT.

The chain has TRBV7-9 and TRBJ2-2; TRBD2 agrees at 12 bases. CDR1 SEHNR and CDR2 FQNEAQ come from the germline V gene (reference sequence). The length of the CDR3 is 18 residues. With 1 base clipped from V and 4 bases from J, the junction kept 7 bases outside the gene matches. CDR3 protein: CASSLGLAGGPRTGELFF. In nucleotides, the CDR3 is TGTGCCAGCAGCTTAGGCCTAGCGGGGGGGCCGCGCACCGGGGAGCTGTTTTTT.

This chain joins TRBV4-2 and TRBJ1-2; D might be TRBD1 (6 bases). CDR1 is LGHNA and CDR2 is YNFKEQ in the germline V gene. The CDR3 contains 16 residues. V shed 0 bases and J shed 2 bases, with 13 bases lying between them. The CDR3 nucleotides read TGTGCCAGCAGCCAAGATGGGGGCAGGGAGAACTATGGCTACACCTTC. It is translated as CASSQDGGRENYGYTF.

The rearrangement uses TRBV29-1 and TRBJ2-3; 10 bases match TRBD2. The germline gives CDR1 SQVTM, CDR2 ANQGSEA. CDR3 size: 15 residues. V lost 6 bases to trimming and J lost 4 bases; unmatched junction nucleotides: 10. The CDR3 DNA follows: TGCAGCGTGGGCGAGCTAGCGGGAGTTCCAGATACGCAGTATTTT. Protein: CSVGELAGVPDTQYF.